Sequencing of this T cell receptor beta chain was carried out in a study of a mutant IDH1 vaccine in newly diagnosed glioma. Study context: A 62.5% male, approximately 40% female split and a mean age of approximately 38 years characterized treated patients. Earlier treatment was radiotherapy, temozolomide, or both, with most getting both. V12 took place at week 35, and V13 at week 47.

Repertoires were generated with immunoSEQ multiplex PCR, while TCRdb's copy carries only in-frame clones and drops some. In the table there are over 30,000 clones, 75% to 95% of which are singletons. Trimming cost V 2 bases and J 1 base, with 15 bases left between them. This CDR3 has 16 amino acids. Germline V CDR1 and CDR2: SGHTS, YDEGEE. As for this clone: The target antigen is unknown.

Specified time point: week 47, end of study. In every dose of vaccine, 300 ug of mutant IDH1 20-mer peptide was given alongside topical imiquimod. General study points: The authors found pseudoprogression apparently unrelated to changes in top peripheral T cell clonotypes.

The chain couples TRBV5-8 to TRBJ1-1; unclear D gene. The sample consisted of PBMCs, taken from a glioma patient whose treatment included an IDH1 peptide vaccine. This TCR was sampled from a woman aged 40 to 55 with glioma. CDR3 nucleotide sequence: TGTGCCAGCAGCTTAGGTGGCCCTTTTAAGAACACTGAAGCTTTCTTT. Its translation is CASSLGGPFKNTEAFF.